Listed here are 15 T cell receptor beta chains from one sample, sequenced in a study. TCRdb processed the RT-PCR reads anew with MiXCR; each CDR3 protein has one entry. The repertoire holds roughly 6,000 distinct CDR3 sequences, roughly 90% seen once, with 6.5% to 8.5% in the top ten. The specimen sequenced was memory CD4+ T cells from blood. These receptors came from a female donor in good health, serving as a healthy control.

As for this clonotype: Within a library made for alpha chains, this beta chain is off target, and its count is uninformative. The chain couples TRBV5-4 to TRBJ2-5; 7 positions agree with TRBD1. The germline gives CDR1 SGHNT, CDR2 YYREEE (reference sequence). Trimming cost V 6 bases and J 3 bases; bases outside gene matches: 5. CDR3 length: 13 residues. DNA for the CDR3: TGTGCCAGCACCTCAGGGACAGAAGAGACCCAGTACTTC. This sequence encodes CASTSGTEETQYF. The complete variable domain, with remaining parts taken from reference TRBV5-4 and TRBJ2-5, reads ETGVTQSPTHLIKTRGQQVTLRCSSQSGHNTVSWYQQALGQGPQFIFQYYREEENGRGNFPPRFSGLQFPNYSSELNVNALELDDSALYLCASTSGTEETQYFGPGTRLLVL.

On this clonotype: This beta chain is off target for a library built for alpha chains, so its abundance means little. V and J are TRBV5-1 and TRBJ2-3, with D tentatively TRBD1 (5 bases). Looked up from germline, CDR1 is SGHRS and CDR2 is YFSETQ. This CDR3 has 15 amino acids. Deletions cut 5 bases from V and 1 base from J, with 14 bases between. CDR3 region: CASRLQGGGTDTQYF. DNA for the CDR3: TGCGCCAGCAGGCTCCAGGGCGGTGGCACAGATACGCAGTATTTT.

Details on this clonotype: As an off-target read in a library built for alpha chains, this beta chain has a frequency of little significance. CDR3 nucleotides: TGCAGCTCTGACACCTCGAACACTGAAGCTTTCTTT. It yields the protein CSSDTSNTEAFF. The V gene is TRBV29-1, the J gene TRBJ1-1; D unclear. Germline V gene data show CDR1 as SQVTM and CDR2 as ANQGSEA. CDR3 length: 12 residues. The V end was cut by 8 bases, the J end by 1 base, with 11 bases between. The variable domain in full, with the rest retrieved from reference TRBV29-1 and TRBJ1-1, is SAVISQKPSRDICQRGTSLTIQCQVDSQVTMMFWYRQQPGQSLTLIATANQGSEATYESGFVIDKFPISRPNLTFSTLTVSNMSPEDSSIYLCSSDTSNTEAFFGQGTRLTVV.

For this clonotype: Being off target in a library aimed at alpha chains, this beta chain has a size of little meaning. This rearrangement joins TRBV6-5 to TRBJ2-2; a possible D gene is TRBD2 (6 bases). CDR1 MNHEY and CDR2 SVGAGI come from the germline V gene. The CDR3 spans 15 residues. Trimming took 4 bases from V and 1 from J, leaving 10 bases between them. The CDR3 DNA reads as TGTGCCAGCAGTTCGGCTAGCGAGAACACCGGGGAGCTGTTTTTT. It is translated as CASSSASENTGELFF.

Regarding this clonotype: The library was built for alpha chains, so this beta chain is an off-target read and its size means little. The chain employs TRBV20-1 and TRBJ2-7; D ambiguous. V was clipped by 1 base and J by 3 bases, with 10 bases between them. Germline CDR1 and CDR2: DFQATT and SNEGSKA (reference sequence). The CDR3 consists of 13 residues. This CDR3 is CSARGGPFYEQYF. Here the CDR3 DNA reads TGCAGTGCTAGAGGCGGACCCTTCTACGAGCAGTACTTC.

Turning to this clonotype: In a library made to pick up alpha chains, this beta chain is a stray read with a size that means little. V is TRBV20-1 and J is TRBJ2-3; 8 bases line up with TRBD2. The CDR3 runs to 12 residues. Germline V gene data show CDR1 as DFQATT and CDR2 as SNEGSKA (reference sequence). The V segment lost 5 bases and the J segment 5 bases; nucleotides outside the gene matches: 3. The CDR3 loop is CSAPLAGDTQYF. The CDR3, as DNA: TGCAGTGCTCCTCTAGCGGGAGATACGCAGTATTTT.

Concerning this clonotype itself: This beta chain was picked up by a library intended for alpha chains and is off target, so its count carries little meaning. This chain uses TRBV10-3 with TRBJ1-1; D unclear. CDR3 size: 12 residues. Trimming cost V 4 bases and J 4 bases, with 7 bases left between them. Per the germline V gene, CDR1 is ENHRY and CDR2 is SYGVKD. CDR3 nucleotide sequence: TGTGCCATCAGTGGAGTTACCACTGAAGCTTTCTTT. The encoded protein is CAISGVTTEAFF.

As regards this clonotype: For a library built for alpha chains, this beta chain is a stray read; little rests on its size. The chain is built from TRBV20-1 and TRBJ2-3, with D possibly being TRBD1 (6 bases). This CDR3 has 17 residues. Deletions cut 6 bases from V and 2 bases from J, with 24 bases between. Germline loops: CDR1 DFQATT, CDR2 SNEGSKA (reference sequence). This CDR3 is CSASPTGTLSYTDTQYF. The CDR3 DNA is TGCAGTGCCAGTCCCACCGGGACATTAAGTTACACAGATACGCAGTATTTT.

Worth noting for this clonotype: With the library built for alpha chains, this beta chain is off target and its frequency is not meaningful. The chain combines TRBV7-3 with TRBJ2-5; D is uncertain. There are 14 residues in the CDR3. Trimming removed 0 bases from V and 2 bases from J, with 7 bases in between. CDR1 and CDR2 (germline): SGHTA, FQGTGA. The CDR3 nucleotides are TGTGCCAGCAGCTTAACGGCTTCTCAAGAGACCCAGTACTTC. This encodes CASSLTASQETQYF.

About this clonotype itself: As an off-target read in a library built for alpha chains, this beta chain has a frequency of little significance. The chain is built from TRBV11-2 and TRBJ2-7, with D perhaps TRBD1 or TRBD2 (5 bases each). Trimming stripped 1 base from V and 0 bases from J, with 10 bases between. CDR1 and CDR2 from the germline V gene are SGHAT and FQNNGV. CDR3 size: 15 residues. As DNA, the CDR3 is TGTGCCAGCAGCTTAGTGTGGGGGAGCTCCTACGAGCAGTACTTC. It translates to CASSLVWGSSYEQYF.

On this clonotype itself: Because this beta chain is a stray read in a library intended to capture alpha chains, its abundance should not be given much weight. The rearrangement joins TRBV5-1 to TRBJ1-5; D is undetermined. V gave up 0 bases and J gave up 0 bases, with 7 bases separating them. Germline CDR1 and CDR2: SGHRS and YFSETQ. CDR3 length: 15 amino acids. The chain's CDR3 is CASSLDSYSNQPQHF. The CDR3, as DNA: TGCGCCAGCAGCTTGGACAGTTATAGCAATCAGCCCCAGCATTTT. The full variable domain, in which reference TRBV5-1 and TRBJ1-5 provide the parts outside the CDR3, is KAGVTQTPRYLIKTRGQQVTLSCSPISGHRSVSWYQQTPGQGLQFLFEYFSETQRNKGNFPGRFSGRQFSNSRSEMNVSTLELGDSALYLCASSLDSYSNQPQHFGDGTRLSIL.

On this clonotype itself: This beta chain slipped into a library made for alpha chains as a stray read, so its size is not meaningful. V and J are TRBV2 and TRBJ1-4; no firm D call. Trimming pared 4 bases from V and 8 bases from J, leaving 8 bases between. The CDR3 length is 12 residues. Germline-derived CDR1 and CDR2 are SNHLY and FYNNEI. CDR3 coding DNA: TGTGCCAGCAGTGTGGAGGGAGAAAAACTGTTTTTT. Amino acids: CASSVEGEKLFF.

About this clonotype itself: This beta chain came through as a stray read in a library set up for alpha chains, and its size says little. The rearrangement joins TRBV29-1 to TRBJ2-3; D possibly corresponds to TRBD2 (6 bases). The CDR3 sequence is 14 residues long. The germline V gene has CDR1 SQVTM and CDR2 ANQGSEA. V was trimmed by 7 bases and J by 1 base, leaving 15 bases between them. CDR3 nucleotide sequence: TGCAGCGCCCCGGGGCGGGACGGCACAGATACGCAGTATTTT. This sequence encodes CSAPGRDGTDTQYF.

With respect to this clonotype: The library was built for alpha chains, so this beta chain is an off-target read and its size means little. The rearrangement uses TRBV6-2 or TRBV6-3 and TRBJ1-1; D remains ambiguous. This CDR3 region has 13 residues. Germline loops: CDR1 MNHEY, CDR2 SVGEGT. Trimming shortened V by 6 bases and J by 1 base, and 9 bases separated the two germline ends. The CDR3: CASREDGNTEAFF. In DNA, the CDR3 is TGTGCCAGCAGGGAGGACGGGAACACTGAAGCTTTCTTT.

With respect to this clonotype: In a library made to pick up alpha chains, this beta chain is a stray read with a size that means little. This chain joins TRBV5-1 and TRBJ2-3; no definite D call. CDR3 size: 15 residues. V was cut by 0 bases and J by 4 bases, with 12 bases left in between. Germline values: CDR1 SGHRS, CDR2 YFSETQ. The CDR3 sequence: CASSLGHSSPDTQYF. The CDR3 nucleotides are TGCGCCAGCAGCTTGGGGCATTCGTCCCCAGATACGCAGTATTTT.